Below are 25 T cell receptor beta chains sequenced from a single sample in a study of response to subunit inactivated influenza vaccine. TCRdb reprocessed the RT-PCR reads via MiXCR and lists one record per CDR3 protein. The sample records about 580,000 distinct CDR3 sequences, around 15% being singletons. The input for sequencing was PBMCs from blood, taken 11 to 12 days after vaccination. The receptors originated from a man aged 50 to 59 who received an inactivated influenza vaccine.

The sample holds a few counts of this clonotype. The CDR3 DNA reads as TGTGCCAGCAGTCACTCTTTGAGCACAGATACGCAGTATTTT. Its protein product is CASSHSLSTDTQYF. The rearrangement uses TRBV9 and TRBJ2-3; D remains ambiguous. CDR3 length equals 14 residues. Germline values: CDR1 SGDLS, CDR2 YYNGEE. Trimming stripped 5 bases from V and 0 bases from J, with 10 bases between.

The chain links TRBV11-2 to TRBJ2-1; 10 bases agree with TRBD2. The CDR3 totals 19 residues. The V gene's germline CDR1 is SGHAT and CDR2 FQNNGV. V lost 1 base to trimming and J lost 2 bases; unmatched junction nucleotides: 11. DNA of the CDR3: TGTGCCAGCAGCTTAGGGGCTAGCGGGGGAGGATTCCCCTACAATGAGCAGTTCTTC. Protein sequence: CASSLGASGGGFPYNEQFF.

The gene calls are TRBV20-1 and TRBJ2-5; 10 bases match TRBD2. The CDR3 is 18 residues long. Unmatched junction bases numbered 21, after V lost 6 bases and J lost 5 bases. CDR1 is DFQATT, CDR2 SNEGSKA, per germline (reference sequence). CDR3 protein: CSAAPKSLAGVITETQYF. The CDR3 DNA sequence: TGCAGTGCCGCCCCAAAATCCCTAGCGGGGGTTATTACGGAGACCCAGTACTTC.

The chain recombines TRBV12-3 or TRBV12-4 with TRBJ1-1; TRBD1 aligns across 12 bases. The CDR3 extends over 15 amino acids. The V gene end was trimmed by 7 bases and the J gene end by 8 bases; junction bases not matched to a gene: 11. CDR3 nucleotide sequence: TGTGCCAGCACCGCCGGGACAGGGGGCCCGCCCGAAGCTTTCTTT. Translated: CASTAGTGGPPEAFF.

The CDR3 nucleotides read TGCAGTGCTAGGTCCAGGGAGGGCGGCGGCTACACCTTC. This codes for CSARSREGGGYTF. The chain is built from TRBV20-1 and TRBJ1-2, with TRBD1 as a possible D gene (5 bases). This CDR3 has 13 residues. Trimming left V 3 bases short and J 8 bases short, with 16 bases between. The V gene's germline CDR1 is DFQATT and CDR2 SNEGSKA (reference sequence).

The sample holds a few counts of this clonotype. This sequence joins TRBV5-6 and TRBJ2-6; D uncertain. Between the trimmed V and J ends, which lost 4 bases and 2 bases, there was a span of 13 bases. Per germline, CDR1 SGHDT and CDR2 YYEEEE. The CDR3 consists of 16 residues. The CDR3 loop reads CASSIGPGAGANVLTF. The CDR3, as DNA: TGTGCCAGCAGCATTGGACCCGGTGCTGGGGCCAACGTCCTGACTTTC. Full variable domain (rest looked up from reference TRBV5-6 and TRBJ2-6): DAGVTQSPTHLIKTRGQQVTLRCSPKSGHDTVSWYQQALGQGPQFIFQYYEEEERQRGNFPDRFSGHQFPNYSSELNVNALLLGDSALYLCASSIGPGAGANVLTFGAGSRLTVL.

This chain connects TRBV6-1 to TRBJ2-7; the match to TRBD1 covers 9 bases. The CDR3 totals 14 residues. Per the germline V gene, CDR1 is MNHNS and CDR2 is SASEGT. Trimming took 5 bases from V and 6 from J; bases not matched to a gene: 8. This CDR3 reads CASSMRGQGGEQYF. The CDR3 DNA is TGTGCCAGCAGTATGAGGGGACAGGGTGGCGAGCAGTACTTC.

This chain links TRBV7-3 with TRBJ2-3; 8 nucleotides align to TRBD2. CDR1 is SGHTA and CDR2 is FQGTGA in the germline V gene. The length of the CDR3 is 15 residues. The ends lost 1 base at V and 6 bases at J; junction bases unmatched: 6. CDR3 sequence reads: CASSLIGRAWDTQYF. The CDR3 bases are TGTGCCAGCAGCTTAATCGGGAGGGCCTGGGATACGCAGTATTTT.

The chain uses TRBV7-9 and TRBJ2-5, with D perhaps matching TRBD1 (6 bases). Per the germline V gene, CDR1 is SEHNR and CDR2 is FQNEAQ (reference sequence). The V gene lost 1 base and the J gene lost 5 bases, with 14 bases spanning the gap. The CDR3 covers 15 residues. CDR3 DNA sequence: TGTGCCAGCAGCTTAGTTGGCAGGGGCAGTGAGACCCAGTACTTC. This encodes CASSLVGRGSETQYF.

The V gene is TRBV5-1, the J gene TRBJ1-1; D might be TRBD1 (5 bases). V was trimmed by 0 bases and J by 7 bases, leaving 13 bases between them. CDR1 and CDR2 (germline): SGHRS, YFSETQ. The CDR3 is made up of 14 amino acids. The CDR3 reads CASSLEGRGLEAFF. CDR3 coding DNA: TGCGCCAGCAGCTTGGAGGGACGAGGGCTTGAAGCTTTCTTT.

This clonotype has ten or more counts. The gene calls are TRBV5-1 and TRBJ2-3; 9 bases fit TRBD1. V was pared by 4 bases and J by 3 bases, with 9 bases of the junction left unmatched. Germline assignment: CDR1 SGHRS and CDR2 YFSETQ. The CDR3 covers 16 residues. The DNA of the CDR3 is TGCGCCAGCAGCACCGGGACAGGGCACCCTACAGATACGCAGTATTTT. As protein: CASSTGTGHPTDTQYF.

This clonotype occurred a few times. This chain connects TRBV2 to TRBJ1-5; D is undetermined. V dropped 3 bases and J dropped 0 bases, with 12 bases sitting between them. CDR1 is SNHLY and CDR2 is FYNNEI in the germline V gene. This CDR3 spans 16 amino acids. This CDR3 reads CASSDLTFTSNQPQHF. The DNA of the CDR3 is TGTGCCAGCAGTGACTTGACATTCACTAGCAATCAGCCCCAGCATTTT.

In this sample, this clonotype turned up a few times. The chain recombines TRBV7-6 with TRBJ2-5; 11 bases match TRBD2. The CDR3 consists of 17 residues. Germline V gene lookup returns CDR1 SGHVS and CDR2 FNYEAQ. Unmatched junction bases numbered 13, after V lost 1 base and J lost 9 bases. Written as DNA, the CDR3 is TGTGCCAGCAGCTTAGGTCGTCTAGCGGGGGGCCAGGGGGCCCAGTACTTC. Its translation: CASSLGRLAGGQGAQYF.

The chain is built from TRBV25-1 and TRBJ2-1; 9 nucleotides align to TRBD1. V trimming: 5 bases; J trimming: 5 bases; junction bases outside the gene matches: 7. Germline CDR1 reads MGHDK; CDR2 reads SYGVNS. This CDR3 spans 15 amino acids. The CDR3 spells CASSHAGTGNNEQFF. The CDR3 nucleotides are TGTGCCAGCAGTCACGCGGGGACAGGGAACAATGAGCAGTTCTTC.

The chain has TRBV19 and TRBJ2-4; 7 bases are a match to TRBD2. The CDR3 length is 16 residues. In germline, CDR1 is LNHDA, CDR2 SQIVND (reference sequence). Trimming took 6 bases from V and 2 from J; bases not matched to a gene: 10. The DNA for the CDR3 is TGTGCCAGTAGCCCGGACTGGGGGGGTCCCAAAAACATTCAGTACTTC. Translation: CASSPDWGGPKNIQYF.

This clonotype turned up a few times. The V and J genes are TRBV7-2 and TRBJ2-7, with TRBD2 matching 13 bases. CDR3 length: 15 amino acids. Germline CDR1 reads SGHTA; CDR2 reads FQGNSA. The V gene end was trimmed by 6 bases and the J gene end by 1 base; junction bases not matched to a gene: 3. CDR3 DNA: TGTGCCAGCAGGAGGACTAGCGGGAGATCCTACGAGCAGTACTTC. Its protein product is CASRRTSGRSYEQYF.

The chain carries TRBV29-1 and TRBJ1-2; no clear D. The ends were cut back, 8 bases at V and 6 bases at J, with 10 bases in the middle. The germline V gene encodes CDR1 SQVTM and CDR2 ANQGSEA. This CDR3 spans 10 amino acids. As DNA, the CDR3 is TGCAGCTTAGGACGGGATGGCTACACCTTC. It is translated as CSLGRDGYTF. Complete variable domain (other parts from reference TRBV29-1 and TRBJ1-2): SAVISQKPSRDICQRGTSLTIQCQVDSQVTMMFWYRQQPGQSLTLIATANQGSEATYESGFVIDKFPISRPNLTFSTLTVSNMSPEDSSIYLCSLGRDGYTFGSGTRLTVV.

This clonotype was observed at least ten times. V and J are TRBV7-2 and TRBJ2-3; D not resolved. Germline CDR1 is SGHTA and CDR2 is FQGNSA. The CDR3 runs to 16 residues. V was trimmed by 3 bases and J by 0 bases, leaving 13 bases between them. DNA for the CDR3: TGTGCCAGCAGCTTGGGCCCTCCTCTGAGCACAGATACGCAGTATTTT. Protein: CASSLGPPLSTDTQYF.

Only a few counts were recorded for this clonotype. V gene TRBV30 combines with J gene TRBJ2-4, with D unclear. The V gene's germline CDR1 is GTSNPN and CDR2 SVGIG (reference sequence). The CDR3 is 14 amino acids. The V end lost 0 bases, the J end lost 1 base, and 7 bases lay between the germline ends. The chain's CDR3 is CAWSVSGAKNIQYF. The CDR3 DNA follows: TGTGCCTGGAGTGTTTCCGGGGCCAAAAACATTCAGTACTTC.

This clonotype has more than one count but fewer than ten. The chain has TRBV12-3 or TRBV12-4 and TRBJ1-1; the D is unclear. The germline V and J ends were trimmed by 9 bases and 1 base, with 12 bases remaining between them. The CDR3 contains 13 residues. The CDR3 is CASRGKENTEAFF. CDR3 bases: TGTGCCAGTCGAGGGAAGGAGAACACTGAAGCTTTCTTT.

V and J are TRBV20-1 and TRBJ1-2; no definite D call. The V gene's germline CDR1 is DFQATT and CDR2 SNEGSKA (reference sequence). The CDR3 is made up of 13 amino acids. Trimming removed 0 bases from V and 2 bases from J, with 7 bases in between. The CDR3 here is CSARDNSNYGYTF. In nucleotides, the CDR3 is TGCAGTGCTAGAGATAACAGCAACTATGGCTACACCTTC.

This clonotype was picked up a small number of times. This chain connects TRBV12-3 or TRBV12-4 to TRBJ1-5, with unresolved D. The CDR3 covers 14 residues. Trimming removed 7 bases from V and 2 bases from J, with 12 bases in between. The CDR3 protein is CASTPAARNQPQHF. CDR3 bases: TGTGCCAGCACACCGGCGGCCCGCAATCAGCCCCAGCATTTT.

The chain uses TRBV9 and TRBJ2-7; 7 bases map to TRBD1. V lost 3 bases and J lost 4; bases outside the gene matches: 7. Per germline, CDR1 SGDLS and CDR2 YYNGEE. The CDR3 is 14 amino acids. CDR3 sequence: CASSATGVGYEQYF. CDR3 coding DNA: TGTGCCAGCAGCGCAACAGGGGTGGGGTACGAGCAGTACTTC.

This clonotype turned up a few times. In DNA form, the CDR3 reads TGCGCCAGCAGTTTAGCGACCAGCCACAATGAGCAGTTCTTC. As protein: CASSLATSHNEQFF. The J gene is TRBJ2-1, the V gene TRBV10-1, with D tentatively TRBD2 (5 bases). The CDR3 runs to 14 residues. Germline values: CDR1 WNHNN, CDR2 SYGVQD (reference sequence). Trimming took 5 bases from V and 5 from J, leaving 13 bases between them.

V is TRBV4-1 and J is TRBJ2-7; possibly TRBD1 for D (6 bases). Trimming left V 1 base short and J 4 bases short, with 20 bases between. The CDR3 is made up of 17 amino acids. In germline, CDR1 is MGHRA, CDR2 YSYEKL. Here the CDR3 reads CASSQGREARGRYEQYF. Here the CDR3 DNA reads TGCGCCAGCAGCCAAGGCAGAGAGGCCAGGGGTCGATACGAGCAGTACTTC.